Each of the 2 T cell receptor beta chains below was sequenced from the same sample in a study of T cells expressing NK-cell markers. TCRdb reprocessed the 5' RACE reads and keeps a single row for each CDR3 protein, giving no DNA. The sample table includes 500,000 to 700,000 distinct CDR3 sequences. The sample consisted of blood T cells: a sorted CD56 or NKG2C T cell subset, CD4+ or CD8+ T cells, or bulk PBMC T cells (not recorded which). These receptor sequences come from a man aged 18 to 30 in good health.

The rearrangement links TRBV11-2 to TRBJ2-1; TCRdb's assignment of TRBD1 cannot be checked, as there is no DNA. This CDR3 comprises 14 residues. Germline loops: CDR1 SGHAT, CDR2 FQNNGV. CDR3 sequence reads: CASSLDEGLFGQFF. Full variable domain (rest looked up from reference TRBV11-2 and TRBJ2-1): EAGVAQSPRYKIIEKRQSVAFWCNPISGHATLYWYQQILGQGPKLLIQFQNNGVVDDSQLPKDRFSAERLKGVDSTLKIQPAKLEDSAVYLCASSLDEGLFGQFFGPGTRLTVL.

The V call is TRBV20-1, the J call TRBJ2-7; with no DNA, the TCRdb D assignment of TRBD2 cannot be verified. The CDR3 has 13 residues. Germline V gene sequence: CDR1 DFQATT, CDR2 SNEGSKA (reference sequence). The CDR3 region is CSATASNSYEQYF.